Included here is one TCR beta chain sequence, with context. The data were taken from a study of PD-L1 blockade in urothelial cancer. Trimming took off 1 base at V and 2 bases at J, with 9 bases between the two ends. The CDR3 extends over 15 amino acids. CDR1 and CDR2 from the germline V gene are SGHTA and FQGNSA. Profiled with immunoSEQ multiplex PCR; TCRdb holds only in-frame clones, not every one. The table records roughly 51,000 clones, about 86% of them present only once. The time point was: pretreatment peripheral blood. Sequences were derived from PBMCs, sampled around atezolizumab (anti-PD-L1) treatment. The chain has TRBV7-2 and TRBJ1-5; no reliable D call. The sequence was collected from a man in his fifties or sixties with urothelial cancer. CDR3 in DNA: TGTGCCAGCAGCTTAGGATCGGCGGGCAATCAGCCCCAGCATTTT. It translates to CASSLGSAGNQPQHF.